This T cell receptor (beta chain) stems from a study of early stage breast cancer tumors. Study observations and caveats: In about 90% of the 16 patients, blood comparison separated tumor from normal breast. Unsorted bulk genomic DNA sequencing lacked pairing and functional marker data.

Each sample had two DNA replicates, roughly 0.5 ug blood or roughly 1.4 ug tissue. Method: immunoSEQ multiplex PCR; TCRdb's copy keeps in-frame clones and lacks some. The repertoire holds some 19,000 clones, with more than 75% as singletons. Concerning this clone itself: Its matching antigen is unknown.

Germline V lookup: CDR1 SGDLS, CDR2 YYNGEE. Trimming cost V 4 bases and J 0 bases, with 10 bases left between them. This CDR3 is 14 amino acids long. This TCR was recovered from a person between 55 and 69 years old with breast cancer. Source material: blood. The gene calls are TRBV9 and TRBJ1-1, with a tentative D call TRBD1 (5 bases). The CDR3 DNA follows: TGTGCCAGCAGCCAGGGACCCGTGAACACTGAAGCTTTCTTT. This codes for CASSQGPVNTEAFF.